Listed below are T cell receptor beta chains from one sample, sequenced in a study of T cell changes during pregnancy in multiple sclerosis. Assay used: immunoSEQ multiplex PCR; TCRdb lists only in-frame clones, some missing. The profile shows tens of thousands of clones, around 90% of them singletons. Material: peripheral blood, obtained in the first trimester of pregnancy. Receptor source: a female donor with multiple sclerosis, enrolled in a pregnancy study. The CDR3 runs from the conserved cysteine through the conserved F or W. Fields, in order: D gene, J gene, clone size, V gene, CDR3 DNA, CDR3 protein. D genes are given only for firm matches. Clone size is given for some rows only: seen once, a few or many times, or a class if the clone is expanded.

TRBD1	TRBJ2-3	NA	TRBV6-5	TGTGCCAGCAGCCGCGGGACAGGCGAAGATACGCAGTATTTT	CASSRGTGEDTQYF
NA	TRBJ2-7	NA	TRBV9	TGTGCCAGCAGCGTAGCTACAGGGTATACCTACGAGCAGTACTTC	CASSVATGYTYEQYF
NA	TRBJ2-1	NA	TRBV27	TGTGCCAGCAGTTTAATTGGCATCTACAATGAGCAGTTCTTC	CASSLIGIYNEQFF
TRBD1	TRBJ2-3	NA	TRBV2	TGTGCCAGCAGGGACAGGGGACCCTACACAGATACGCAGTATTTT	CASRDRGPYTDTQYF
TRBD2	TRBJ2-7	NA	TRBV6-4	TGTGCCAGCAGGGTCGATAGCGGGAATCACCCCTCCTACGAGCAGTACTTC	CASRVDSGNHPSYEQYF
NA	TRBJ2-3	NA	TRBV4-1	TGCGCCAGCAGCCAAGCGGGAGGCACAGATACGCAGTATTTT	CASSQAGGTDTQYF
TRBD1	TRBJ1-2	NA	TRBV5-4	TGTGCCTCTCGGGGACAGGACTATGGCTACACCTTC	CASRGQDYGYTF
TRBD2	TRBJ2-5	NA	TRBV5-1	TGCGCCAGCAGCTTGGACCTAGCGGGGGGTCCCAGAGGGACCCAGTACTTC	CASSLDLAGGPRGTQYF
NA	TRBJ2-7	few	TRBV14	TGTGCCAGCAGCCAAGGAGGACAGCCTTCCCTCTTC	CASSQGGQPSLF
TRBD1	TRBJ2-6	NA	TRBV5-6	TGTGCCAGCAGCCCGCGACAGGGGGCCTCTGGGGCCAACGTCCTGACTTTC	CASSPRQGASGANVLTF
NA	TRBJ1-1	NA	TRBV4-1	TGCGCCAGCAGCCTTAAGCGGGGGAAGAGGAACACTGAAGCTTTCTTT	CASSLKRGKRNTEAFF